A single sample gave rise to the 6 T cell receptor beta chains below, sequenced in a study of lymphopenia after photon versus proton radiotherapy. The repertoire was sequenced with immunoSEQ multiplex PCR; TCRdb's copy has only in-frame clones and lacks some. Of around 64,000 clones in the sample, roughly 90% were seen once. Sequencing was performed on peripheral blood, taken from a patient treated with photon-based radiotherapy. The receptors shown here come from a woman aged 40-49 years with cholangiocarcinoma.

The rearrangement links TRBV4-3 to TRBJ2-3; D might be TRBD2 (7 bases). Germline CDR1 and CDR2: LGHNA and YSLEER. The germline V and J ends were trimmed by 1 base and 2 bases, with 13 bases remaining between them. This CDR3 comprises 16 residues. The CDR3 DNA sequence: TGCGCCAGCAGCCAAGCTCGCGGGGGCAACACAGATACGCAGTATTTT. This gives the protein CASSQARGGNTDTQYF.

The chain uses TRBV9 and TRBJ2-3; D is ambiguous. Trimming left V 0 bases short and J 4 bases short, with 6 bases between. Germline lookup yields CDR1 SGDLS and CDR2 YYNGEE. This CDR3 contains 13 residues. CDR3 DNA: TGTGCCAGCAGCGTAGGTCGTCCAGATACGCAGTATTTT. This translates into CASSVGRPDTQYF.

Written as DNA, the CDR3 is TGTGCCAGCAGCCCGCTGGGACCTAACTATGGCTACACCTTC. The encoded protein is CASSPLGPNYGYTF. The V call is TRBV5-6, the J call TRBJ1-2; maybe TRBD1 (5 bases). Deletions cut 4 bases from V and 0 bases from J, with 10 bases between. The CDR3 is made up of 14 amino acids. Germline CDR1 is SGHDT and CDR2 is YYEEEE.

The chain uses TRBV29-1 and TRBJ1-3; weak D call: TRBD1 (5 bases). This CDR3 is 15 amino acids long. V was cut by 3 bases and J by 4 bases, with 16 bases left in between. The germline CDR1 and CDR2 sequences are SQVTM and ANQGSEA. This chain's CDR3 is CSVDDARAEGNTIYF. As DNA, the CDR3 is TGCAGCGTTGATGATGCCAGGGCGGAAGGAAACACCATATATTTT.

The chain links TRBV28 to TRBJ1-2, with 7 positions matching TRBD1. The CDR3 sequence is 15 residues long. Germline V gene data show CDR1 as MDHEN and CDR2 as SYDVKM. Losses at the gene ends were 2 bases for V and 8 bases for J; bases not matched to a gene: 11. The CDR3 protein is CASSLNTRGGGGYTF. CDR3 DNA: TGTGCCAGCAGTTTAAATACGCGAGGGGGCGGAGGCTACACCTTC.

The gene calls are TRBV4-1 and TRBJ2-5; 15 nucleotides agree with TRBD2. V lost 2 bases and J lost 2; bases outside the gene matches: 6. This CDR3 is built from 18 residues. Germline V gene sequence: CDR1 MGHRA, CDR2 YSYEKL. CDR3 sequence reads: CASSQSGLAGGLQETQYF. In nucleotides, the CDR3 is TGCGCCAGCAGCCAATCGGGACTAGCGGGGGGACTTCAAGAGACCCAGTACTTC.